The source of this T cell receptor (beta chain) is a study of radiation and T cells in renal cell carcinoma. General observations from the study: Top 100 clonotypes averaged about 50% in irradiated versus about 40% in nephrectomy-only tumors. Compared with controls, irradiated tumors had more, larger dominant CDR3 motifs. Only small tumor regions of roughly 0.96 g were sampled.

CDR1 is LNHNV, CDR2 YYDKDF, per germline (reference sequence). V lost 5 bases and J lost 4; bases outside the gene matches: 6. The length of the CDR3 is 15 residues. Details on this clone: The target antigen is unknown.

Treatment meaning: treatment-naive control, cytoreductive nephrectomy. Sequencing was performed with immunoSEQ multiplex PCR; in TCRdb, only in-frame clones are kept and a portion is missing. The data hold some 14,000 clones, with around 50% observed a single time. The receptor was derived from a man aged 45 to 65 with renal cell carcinoma. This chain joins TRBV15 and TRBJ1-4, with 8 bases lining up with TRBD1. Sequencing used tumor tissue, obtained from a patient whose treatment was nephrectomy without radiotherapy. Here the CDR3 reads CATSAITGGNEKLFF. CDR3 bases: TGTGCCACCAGCGCGATTACAGGGGGTAATGAAAAACTGTTTTTT.